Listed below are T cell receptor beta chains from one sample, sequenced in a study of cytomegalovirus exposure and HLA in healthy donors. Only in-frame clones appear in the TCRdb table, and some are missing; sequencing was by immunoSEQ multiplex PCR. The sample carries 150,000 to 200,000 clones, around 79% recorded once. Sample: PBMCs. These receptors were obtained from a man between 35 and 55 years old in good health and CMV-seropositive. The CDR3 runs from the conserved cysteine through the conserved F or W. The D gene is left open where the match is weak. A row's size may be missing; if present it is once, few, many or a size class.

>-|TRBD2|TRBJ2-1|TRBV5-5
CASSLWAGVVYNEQFF
TGTGCCAGCAGCTTGTGGGCGGGAGTGGTCTACAATGAGCAGTTCTTC
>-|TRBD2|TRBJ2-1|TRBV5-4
CASSLFETSGRNEQFF
TGTGCCAGCAGCTTGTTTGAAACTAGCGGGAGAAATGAGCAGTTCTTC
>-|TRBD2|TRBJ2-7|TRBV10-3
CAVTSGLAGDRGPYEQYF
TGTGCCGTAACATCGGGGCTAGCGGGGGACCGGGGCCCCTACGAGCAGTACTTC
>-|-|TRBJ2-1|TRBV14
CASSQADEQFF
TGTGCCAGCAGCCAAGCGGATGAGCAGTTCTTC
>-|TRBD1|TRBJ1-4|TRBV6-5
CASRRYRGTNEKLFF
TGTGCCAGCAGACGATACAGGGGGACTAATGAAAAACTGTTTTTT
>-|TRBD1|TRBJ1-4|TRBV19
CATSGGRQMNEKLFF
TGTGCCACGTCAGGGGGCCGTCAAATGAATGAAAAACTGTTTTTT
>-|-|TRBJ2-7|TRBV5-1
CASSLEGTREQYF
TGCGCCAGCAGCTTGGAGGGGACTCGCGAGCAGTACTTC
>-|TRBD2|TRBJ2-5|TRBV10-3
CAISESTSGRAGETQYF
TGTGCCATCAGTGAGTCTACTAGCGGGAGGGCCGGTGAGACCCAGTACTTC
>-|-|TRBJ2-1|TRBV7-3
CASSPGLSYNEQFF
TGTGCCAGCAGCCCCGGACTCTCCTACAATGAGCAGTTCTTC
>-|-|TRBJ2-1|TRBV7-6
CASSIDEQFF
TGTGCCAGCAGCATCGATGAGCAGTTCTTC
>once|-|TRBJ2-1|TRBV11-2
CASSREYNEQFF
TGTGCCAGCAGCCGGGAATACAATGAGCAGTTCTTC
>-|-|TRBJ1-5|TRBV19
CASSTRGQPQPQHF
TGTGCCAGTAGTACTCGGGGTCAGCCCCAGCCCCAGCATTTT
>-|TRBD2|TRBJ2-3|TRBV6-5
CASSYVLAGTDTQYF
TGTGCCAGCAGTTACGTTCTAGCGGGCACAGATACACAGTATTTT
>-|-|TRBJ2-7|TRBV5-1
CASSVDLSYEQYF
TGCGCCAGCAGCGTGGACTTGTCCTACGAGCAGTACTTC
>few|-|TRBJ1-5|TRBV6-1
CASKPYSNQPQHF
TGTGCCAGCAAGCCATATAGCAATCAGCCCCAGCATTTT
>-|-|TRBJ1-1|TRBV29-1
CSVGRGNTEAFF
TGCAGCGTTGGACGGGGGAACACTGAAGCTTTCTTT
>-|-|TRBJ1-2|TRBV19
CASRPLGIQESLGYTF
TGTGCCAGTAGGCCCCTAGGCATCCAAGAATCTCTCGGCTACACCTTC
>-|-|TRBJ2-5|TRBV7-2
CASSIPRGHRETQYF
TGTGCCAGCAGCATCCCTAGGGGTCATCGGGAGACCCAGTACTTC
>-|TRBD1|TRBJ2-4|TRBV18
CASSPPGQGVKNSQYF
TGTGCCAGCTCACCCCCGGGACAGGGCGTTAAAAACAGTCAGTACTTC
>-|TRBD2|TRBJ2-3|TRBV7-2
CASSVRPSGLETDTQYF
TGTGCCAGCAGCGTTCGCCCTAGCGGGTTAGAGACAGATACGCAGTATTTT
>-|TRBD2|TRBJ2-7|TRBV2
CASSAREDSYEQYF
TGTGCCAGCAGTGCGCGGGAGGACTCCTACGAGCAGTACTTC
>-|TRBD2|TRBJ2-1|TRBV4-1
CASSQRASAGAPYNEQFF
TGCGCCAGCAGCCAAAGGGCGTCAGCGGGAGCCCCCTACAATGAGCAGTTCTTC
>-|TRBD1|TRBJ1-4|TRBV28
CASSSGGLGEKLFF
TGTGCCAGCAGTTCAGGGGGCTTAGGTGAAAAACTGTTTTTT
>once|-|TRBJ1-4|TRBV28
CASSEDTPGEKLFF
TGTGCCAGCTCGGAGGATACTCCGGGTGAAAAACTGTTTTTT
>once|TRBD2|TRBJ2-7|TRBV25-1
CASSVSGLADGEQYF
TGTGCCAGCAGTGTTTCGGGACTAGCGGATGGAGAGCAGTACTTC
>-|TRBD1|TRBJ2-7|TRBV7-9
CASRTGGNEQYF
TGTGCCAGCAGGACAGGGGGCAACGAGCAGTACTTC
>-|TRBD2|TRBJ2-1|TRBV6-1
CAGAISGAYNEQFF
TGTGCCGGAGCTATTAGCGGGGCCTACAATGAGCAGTTCTTC
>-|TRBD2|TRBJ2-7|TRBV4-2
CASSQDQSSGSYEQYF
TGTGCCAGCAGCCAAGATCAGTCTAGCGGGAGCTACGAGCAGTACTTC
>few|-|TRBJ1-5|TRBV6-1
CASSEKPLRQPQHF
TGTGCCAGCAGTGAAAAACCGTTGCGGCAGCCCCAGCATTTT
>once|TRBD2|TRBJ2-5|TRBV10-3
CAIRGGTGGQETQYF
TGTGCCATCAGGGGGGGGACTGGCGGCCAAGAGACCCAGTACTTC
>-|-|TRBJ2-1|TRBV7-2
CASSLVPGTLNEQFF
TGTGCCAGCAGCTTAGTACCTGGGACTCTCAATGAGCAGTTCTTC
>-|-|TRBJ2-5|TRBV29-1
CSVDRGIGETQYF
TGCAGCGTTGATCGGGGGATAGGAGAGACCCAGTACTTC
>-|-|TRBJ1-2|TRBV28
CASSSVQRNYGYTF
TGTGCCAGCAGTTCCGTACAGAGAAACTATGGCTACACCTTC
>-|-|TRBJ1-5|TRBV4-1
CASSQYAGSQPQHF
TGCGCCAGCAGCCAATACGCAGGGTCTCAGCCCCAGCATTTT
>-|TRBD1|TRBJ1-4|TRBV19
CASSGTEREKLFF
TGTGCCAGTAGTGGGACAGAAAGGGAAAAACTGTTTTTT
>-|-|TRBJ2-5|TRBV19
CASRDGGAGQETQYF
TGTGCCAGTAGGGATGGGGGGGCGGGCCAAGAGACCCAGTACTTC
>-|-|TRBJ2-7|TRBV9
CASSVGVSSYEQYF
TGTGCCAGCAGCGTCGGGGTGAGCTCCTACGAGCAGTACTTC
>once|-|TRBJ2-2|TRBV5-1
CASSLGAGAGELFF
TGCGCCAGCAGCTTGGGGGCAGGGGCCGGGGAGCTGTTTTTT
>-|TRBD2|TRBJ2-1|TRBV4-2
CASSQDQLAREQFF
TGTGCCAGCAGCCAAGATCAACTAGCGAGAGAGCAGTTCTTC
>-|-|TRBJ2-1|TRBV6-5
CASSYSGAADEVEQFF
TGTGCCAGCAGTTACTCGGGGGCAGCGGATGAAGTTGAGCAGTTCTTC
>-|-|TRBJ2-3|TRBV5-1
CASSFFRGETDTQYF
TGCGCCAGCAGCTTTTTCAGGGGTGAGACAGATACGCAGTATTTT